This TCR beta chain appears in the sequencing data of a study of blood T cell repertoires in COVID-19. Study information: Samples of COVID-19 (acute and convalescent) were obtained from the United States, Italy and Spain. Sources were T cells, B-cell-depleted T cells, or PBMCs; the material itself was cDNA or gDNA.

Original data processing: Estimation of nucleated cell counts was performed using reference gene primer amplification. Clones were sequenced by immunoSEQ multiplex PCR, and TCRdb holds only the in-frame ones, with some missing. V and J calls and clone size are copied from that table; D and trimming were computed from the DNA. This repertoire shows 250,000 to 300,000 clones, around 85% found once; its top ten account for more than 9.5%. The CDR3 has 13 amino acids. Trimming removed 8 bases from V and 4 bases from J, with 14 bases in between. Per the germline V gene, CDR1 is SEHNR and CDR2 is FQNEAQ (reference sequence). For this clone: This CDR3 is also generated by other DNA sequences in the sample.

The rearrangement uses TRBV7-9 and TRBJ1-2; D is possibly TRBD1 (5 bases). The sequencing sample was made of peripheral blood. This clonotype originated in a woman between 65 and 79 years old with acute or convalescent COVID-19. The CDR3, as DNA: TGTGCCAGCTCGTTAGGACAACTCTATGGCTACACCTTC. It is translated as CASSLGQLYGYTF.